These 17 T cell receptor beta chains were sequenced from one sample in a study of T cells after yellow fever vaccination (dated by TCRdb to the late 2010s). Read against the paper, the sample's treatment or condition label means: live attenuated yellow fever vaccine strain. Library method: 5' RACE. The sequencer listed for this sample is Illumina HiSeq 2500. The raw public data were reprocessed by TCRdb itself: fastp quality trimming at Q25, MiXCR clonotype calling, in-frame beta chains only. Each entry merges the rows of one CDR3 protein and shows their most common DNA and genes. The sample profile shows around 360,000 distinct CDR3 sequences; approximately 10% of them were found once. The top ten clonotypes cover roughly 18% of the sample. Material: PBMCs, obtained on the day of the first yellow fever vaccination. All receptors come from a man between 18 and 35 years old who received the YFV17D yellow fever vaccine.

V is TRBV7-2 and J is TRBJ2-5; 10 nucleotides agree with TRBD2. J lost 5 bases, V lost 4 bases, and 7 bases had no gene match. From germline, CDR1 is SGHTA and CDR2 FQGNSA. CDR3 length: 15 amino acids. The CDR3 spells CASSYTAGGFETQYF. DNA of the CDR3: TGTGCCAGCAGCTATACAGCGGGGGGGTTCGAGACCCAGTACTTC.

The chain combines TRBV19 with TRBJ2-1; D is undetermined. Trimming removed 2 bases from V and 10 bases from J, with 12 bases in between. The CDR3 is made up of 13 amino acids. Germline V CDR1 and CDR2: LNHDA, SQIVND (reference sequence). The CDR3 DNA is TGTGCCAGTAGTATATGGGGTTTTGAGGAGCAGTTCTTC. It translates to CASSIWGFEEQFF.

The chain carries TRBV7-2 and TRBJ2-7; TRBD2 aligns across 8 bases. The V segment lost 5 bases and the J segment 4 bases; nucleotides outside the gene matches: 7. The CDR3 is 14 amino acids. The germline CDR1 and CDR2 sequences are SGHTA and FQGNSA. Here the CDR3 reads CASSGGAGEYEQYF. DNA for the CDR3: TGTGCCAGCAGCGGCGGAGCGGGGGAGTACGAGCAGTACTTC.

The sample holds many counts of this clonotype. The chain uses TRBV20-1 and TRBJ2-7; TRBD2 matches at 11 bases. This CDR3 spans 17 amino acids. V lost 6 bases to trimming and J lost 2 bases; unmatched junction nucleotides: 15. Germline assignment: CDR1 DFQATT and CDR2 SNEGSKA (reference sequence). The CDR3 protein is CSAGPPPGTSGTYEQYF. CDR3 bases: TGCAGTGCCGGCCCCCCCCCAGGGACTAGCGGTACCTACGAGCAGTACTTC.

This clonotype has more than one count but fewer than ten. This chain links TRBV12-3 or TRBV12-4 with TRBJ2-1, with D possibly being TRBD1 or TRBD2 (5 bases each). Trimming took off 6 bases at V and 4 bases at J, with 10 bases between the two ends. The CDR3 consists of 13 residues. In nucleotides, the CDR3 is TGTGCCAGCAGGCTCGGGACGTACAATGAGCAGTTCTTC. Protein: CASRLGTYNEQFF.

The chain recombines TRBV9 with TRBJ2-5; D unresolved. The V and J ends lost 0 bases and 3 bases respectively, with 12 bases between them. The CDR3 consists of 15 residues. In germline, CDR1 is SGDLS, CDR2 YYNGEE. CDR3 sequence reads: CASSVGWRLEETQYF. DNA for the CDR3: TGTGCCAGCAGCGTAGGTTGGCGCCTAGAAGAGACCCAGTACTTC.

This clonotype was detected only a few times. V is TRBV5-1 and J is TRBJ1-2; a possible D gene is TRBD1 (6 bases). Germline V CDR1 and CDR2: SGHRS, YFSETQ. This CDR3 has 13 residues. Between the trimmed V and J ends, which lost 2 bases and 4 bases, there was a span of 9 bases. The CDR3 here is CASSLQDSYGYTF. The DNA of the CDR3 is TGCGCCAGCAGCTTACAGGACAGCTATGGCTACACCTTC.

This clonotype was detected a few times. This rearrangement joins TRBV5-1 to TRBJ2-3, with TRBD2 matching 12 bases. CDR3 length: 17 residues. V shed 3 bases and J 4 bases; nucleotides not matched to a gene: 9. The germline gives CDR1 SGHRS, CDR2 YFSETQ. The CDR3 DNA reads TGCGCCAGCAGCTCCTCTAGCGGGGGGGCAAAGGCAGATACGCAGTATTTT. Its translation: CASSSSSGGAKADTQYF.

The rearrangement joins TRBV12-3 or TRBV12-4 to TRBJ1-3; TRBD1 is a possible D gene (5 bases). The CDR3 runs to 15 residues. The V end was cut by 3 bases, the J end by 3 bases, with 12 bases between. This CDR3 is CASSFAGGGGNTIYF. In DNA form, the CDR3 reads TGTGCCAGCAGTTTCGCGGGGGGAGGTGGAAACACCATATATTTT.

This clonotype has just a few counts. This sequence joins TRBV6-5 and TRBJ2-7; no firm D call. There are 14 residues in the CDR3. CDR1 MNHEY and CDR2 SVGAGI come from the germline V gene. Trimming stripped 5 bases from V and 1 base from J, with 12 bases between. Here the CDR3 DNA reads TGTGCCAGCAGTCCAAGACGGACGTCCTACGAGCAGTACTTC. Its protein is CASSPRRTSYEQYF.

This clonotype was counted at least ten times. This chain uses TRBV9 with TRBJ1-3; D gene ambiguous. This CDR3 contains 15 residues. CDR1 is SGDLS, CDR2 YYNGEE, per germline. The V end lost 0 bases, the J end lost 4 bases, and 11 bases lay between the germline ends. The CDR3 spells CASSVGGAGGNTIYF. Written as DNA, the CDR3 is TGTGCCAGCAGCGTAGGAGGAGCCGGCGGAAACACCATATATTTT.

CDR3 coding DNA: TGTGCCAGCAGCTGGCAGGGGGCCTACGAGCAGTACGTC. This gives the protein CASSWQGAYEQYV. This chain uses TRBV5-6 with TRBJ2-7, with 7 bases identical to TRBD1. Germline CDR1 is SGHDT and CDR2 is YYEEEE. CDR3 length: 13 amino acids. The junction had 2 bases not matched to a gene; V was cut back by 3 bases and J by 2 bases.

V usage is TRBV10-3 and J usage is TRBJ2-7, with D perhaps matching TRBD1 (6 bases). The CDR3 length is 12 residues. The germline V gene has CDR1 ENHRY and CDR2 SYGVKD. Trimming pared 6 bases from V and 6 bases from J, leaving 12 bases between. CDR3 DNA: TGTGCCATCAGGTCGACAGGTGGCGAGCAGTACGTC. Protein product: CAIRSTGGEQYV.

This clonotype was detected many times. The chain recombines TRBV6-1 with TRBJ1-2, with D perhaps TRBD1 (5 bases). Germline V gene data show CDR1 as MNHNS and CDR2 as SASEGT. Trimming shortened V by 5 bases and J by 5 bases, and 15 bases separated the two germline ends. The CDR3 spans 14 residues. CDR3 in amino acids: CASSPGGGNYGYTF. As DNA, the CDR3 is TGTGCCAGCAGTCCGGGGGGAGGCAATTATGGCTACACCTTC.

The chain combines TRBV20-1 with TRBJ2-3; 7 positions match TRBD1. The CDR3 is made up of 14 amino acids. Trimming at V came to 7 bases and at J to 6 bases, leaving 13 bases not matched to a gene. Per the germline V gene, CDR1 is DFQATT and CDR2 is SNEGSKA (reference sequence). The CDR3 spells CSVDPLSTGDTQYF. The CDR3 nucleotides are TGCAGTGTCGACCCCCTGTCGACAGGGGATACGCAGTATTTT.

In its sample, this clonotype was seen a few times. This chain links TRBV6-6 with TRBJ1-2; D unclear. Trimming took 5 bases from V and 3 from J, leaving 7 bases between them. The CDR3 contains 12 residues. Germline V gene lookup returns CDR1 MNHNY and CDR2 SVGAGI (reference sequence). The CDR3 sequence: CASSPDYYGYTF. Here the CDR3 DNA reads TGTGCCAGCAGTCCCGACTACTATGGCTACACCTTC.

The chain combines TRBV5-4 with TRBJ1-1; perhaps TRBD1 as D (5 bases). CDR3 length equals 13 residues. Trimming removed 4 bases at V and 8 bases at J, with 15 bases between. Per the germline V gene, CDR1 is SGHNT and CDR2 is YYREEE (reference sequence). CDR3 sequence (DNA): TGTGCCAGCAGCGGGGCCCCAGGTATGGAAGCTTTCTTT. Protein sequence: CASSGAPGMEAFF.